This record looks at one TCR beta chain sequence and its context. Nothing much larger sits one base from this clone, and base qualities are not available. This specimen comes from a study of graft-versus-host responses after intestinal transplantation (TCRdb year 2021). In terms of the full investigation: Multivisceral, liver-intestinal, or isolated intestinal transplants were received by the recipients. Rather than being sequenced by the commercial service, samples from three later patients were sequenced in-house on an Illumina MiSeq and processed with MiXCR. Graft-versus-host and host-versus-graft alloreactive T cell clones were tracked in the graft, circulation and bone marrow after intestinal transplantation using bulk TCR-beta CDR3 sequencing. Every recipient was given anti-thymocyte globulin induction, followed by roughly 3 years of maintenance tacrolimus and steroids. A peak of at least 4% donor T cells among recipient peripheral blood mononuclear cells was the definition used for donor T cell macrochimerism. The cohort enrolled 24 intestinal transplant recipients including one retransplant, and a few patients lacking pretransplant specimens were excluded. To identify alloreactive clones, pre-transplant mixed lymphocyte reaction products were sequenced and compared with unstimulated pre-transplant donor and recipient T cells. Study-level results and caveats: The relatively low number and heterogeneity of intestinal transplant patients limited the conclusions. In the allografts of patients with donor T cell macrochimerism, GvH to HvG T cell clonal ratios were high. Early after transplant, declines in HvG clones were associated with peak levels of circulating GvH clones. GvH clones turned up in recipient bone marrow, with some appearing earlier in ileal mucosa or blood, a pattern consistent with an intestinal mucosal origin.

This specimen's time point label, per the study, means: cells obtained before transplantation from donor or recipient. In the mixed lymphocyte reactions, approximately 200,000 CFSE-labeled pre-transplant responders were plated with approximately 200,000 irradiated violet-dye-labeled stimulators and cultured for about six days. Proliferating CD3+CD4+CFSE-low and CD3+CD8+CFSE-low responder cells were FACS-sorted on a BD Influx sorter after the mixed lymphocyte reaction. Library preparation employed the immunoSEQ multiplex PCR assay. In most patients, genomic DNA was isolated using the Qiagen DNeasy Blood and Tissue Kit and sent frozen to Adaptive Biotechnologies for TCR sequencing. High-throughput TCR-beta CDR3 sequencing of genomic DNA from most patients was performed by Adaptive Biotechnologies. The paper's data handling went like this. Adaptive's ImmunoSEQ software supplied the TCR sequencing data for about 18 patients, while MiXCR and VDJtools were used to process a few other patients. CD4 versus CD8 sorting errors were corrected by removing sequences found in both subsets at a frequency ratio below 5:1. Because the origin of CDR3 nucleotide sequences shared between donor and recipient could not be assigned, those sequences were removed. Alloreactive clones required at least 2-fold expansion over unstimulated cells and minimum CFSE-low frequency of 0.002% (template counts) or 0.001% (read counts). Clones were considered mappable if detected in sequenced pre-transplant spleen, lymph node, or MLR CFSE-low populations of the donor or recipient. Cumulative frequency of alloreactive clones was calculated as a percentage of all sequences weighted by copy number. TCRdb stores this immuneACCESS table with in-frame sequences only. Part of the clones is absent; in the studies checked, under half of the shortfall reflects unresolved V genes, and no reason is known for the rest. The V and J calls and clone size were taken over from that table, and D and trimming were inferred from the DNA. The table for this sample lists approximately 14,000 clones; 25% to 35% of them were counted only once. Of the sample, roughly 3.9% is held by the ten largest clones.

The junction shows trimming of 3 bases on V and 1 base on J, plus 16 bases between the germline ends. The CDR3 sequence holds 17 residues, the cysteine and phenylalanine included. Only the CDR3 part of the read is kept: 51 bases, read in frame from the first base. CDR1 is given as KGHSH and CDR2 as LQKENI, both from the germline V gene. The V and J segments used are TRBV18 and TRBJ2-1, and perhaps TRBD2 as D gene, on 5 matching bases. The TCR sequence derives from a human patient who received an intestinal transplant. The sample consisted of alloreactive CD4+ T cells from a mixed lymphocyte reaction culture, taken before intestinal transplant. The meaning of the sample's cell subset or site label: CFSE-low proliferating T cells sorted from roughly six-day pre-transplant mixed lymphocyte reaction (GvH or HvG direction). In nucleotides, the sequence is TGTGCCAGCTCACCGTACTCTCGGGGTACTTCCTACAATGAGCAGTTCTTC. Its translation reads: CASSPYSRGTSYNEQFF.